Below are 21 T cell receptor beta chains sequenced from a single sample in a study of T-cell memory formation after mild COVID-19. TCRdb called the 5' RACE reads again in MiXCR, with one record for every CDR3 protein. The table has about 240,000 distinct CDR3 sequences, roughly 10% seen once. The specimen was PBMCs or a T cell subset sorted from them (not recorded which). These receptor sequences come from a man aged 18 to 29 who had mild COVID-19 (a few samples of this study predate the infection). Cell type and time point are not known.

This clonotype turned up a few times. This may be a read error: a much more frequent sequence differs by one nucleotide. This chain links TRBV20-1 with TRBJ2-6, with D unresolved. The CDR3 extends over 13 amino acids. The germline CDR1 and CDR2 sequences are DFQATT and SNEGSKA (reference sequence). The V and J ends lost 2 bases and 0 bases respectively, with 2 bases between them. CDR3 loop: CSARLSGANVLTF. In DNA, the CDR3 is TGCAGTGCTAGACTCTCTGGGGCCAACGTCCTGACTTTC.

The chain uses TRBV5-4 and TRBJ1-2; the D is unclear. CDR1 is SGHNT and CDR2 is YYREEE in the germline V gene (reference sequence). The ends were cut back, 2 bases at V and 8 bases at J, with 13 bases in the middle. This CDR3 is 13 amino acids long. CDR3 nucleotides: TGTGCCAGCAGCTTCCGGCAAGCCATAGGCTACACCTTC. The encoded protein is CASSFRQAIGYTF.

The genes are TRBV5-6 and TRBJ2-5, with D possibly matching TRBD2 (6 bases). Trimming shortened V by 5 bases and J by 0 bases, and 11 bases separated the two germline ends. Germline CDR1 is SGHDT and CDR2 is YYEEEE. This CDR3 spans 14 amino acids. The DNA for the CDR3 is TGTGCCAGCAGTCGCCGGGACTACCAAGAGACCCAGTACTTC. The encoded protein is CASSRRDYQETQYF.

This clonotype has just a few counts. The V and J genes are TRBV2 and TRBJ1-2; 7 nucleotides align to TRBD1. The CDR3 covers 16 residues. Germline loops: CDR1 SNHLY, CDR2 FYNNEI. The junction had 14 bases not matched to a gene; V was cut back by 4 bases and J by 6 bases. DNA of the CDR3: TGTGCCAGCAGTGGGGGACAGAGTAGAACGAGAGATGGCTACACCTTC. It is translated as CASSGGQSRTRDGYTF.

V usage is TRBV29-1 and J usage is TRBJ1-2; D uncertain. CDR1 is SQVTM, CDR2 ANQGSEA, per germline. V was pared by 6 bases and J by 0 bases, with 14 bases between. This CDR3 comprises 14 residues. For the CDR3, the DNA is TGCAGCGTGGCCCCCCGGGTCGCTAACTATGGCTACACCTTC. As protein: CSVAPRVANYGYTF.

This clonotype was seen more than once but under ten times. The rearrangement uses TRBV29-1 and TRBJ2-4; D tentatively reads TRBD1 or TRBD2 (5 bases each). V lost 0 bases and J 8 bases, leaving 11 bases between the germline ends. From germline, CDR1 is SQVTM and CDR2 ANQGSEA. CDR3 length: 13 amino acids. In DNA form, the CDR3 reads TGCAGCGTTGAAGAGGGACCTCGGGACATTCAGTACTTC. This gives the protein CSVEEGPRDIQYF.

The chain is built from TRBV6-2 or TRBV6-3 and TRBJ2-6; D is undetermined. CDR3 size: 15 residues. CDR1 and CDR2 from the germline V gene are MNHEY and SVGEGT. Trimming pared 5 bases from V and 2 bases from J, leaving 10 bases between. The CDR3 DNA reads TGTGCCAGCAGTCGTCAGTGGGCTGGGGCCAACGTCCTGACTTTC. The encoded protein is CASSRQWAGANVLTF.

Here the CDR3 reads CSAWTAYEQYF. The CDR3 DNA reads as TGCAGTGCCTGGACAGCATACGAGCAGTACTTC. The chain combines TRBV20-1 with TRBJ2-7; D might be TRBD1 (6 bases). The CDR3 has 11 amino acids. With 6 bases removed from V and 4 bases from J, the gap between germline ends came to 10 bases. The germline CDR1 and CDR2 sequences are DFQATT and SNEGSKA (reference sequence).

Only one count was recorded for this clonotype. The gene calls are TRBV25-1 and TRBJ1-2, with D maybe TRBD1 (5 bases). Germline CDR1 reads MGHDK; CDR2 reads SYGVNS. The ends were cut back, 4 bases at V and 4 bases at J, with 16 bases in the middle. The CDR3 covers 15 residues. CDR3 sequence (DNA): TGTGCCAGCAGTGGGTTGATCGACAGTCGCTATGGCTACACCTTC. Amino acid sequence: CASSGLIDSRYGYTF.

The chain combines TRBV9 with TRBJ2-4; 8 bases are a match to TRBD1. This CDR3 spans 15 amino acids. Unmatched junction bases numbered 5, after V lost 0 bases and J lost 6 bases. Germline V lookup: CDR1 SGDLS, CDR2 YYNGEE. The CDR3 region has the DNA TGTGCCAGCAGCGTAGGGCAGGGGGCGATAAACATTCAGTACTTC. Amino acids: CASSVGQGAINIQYF.

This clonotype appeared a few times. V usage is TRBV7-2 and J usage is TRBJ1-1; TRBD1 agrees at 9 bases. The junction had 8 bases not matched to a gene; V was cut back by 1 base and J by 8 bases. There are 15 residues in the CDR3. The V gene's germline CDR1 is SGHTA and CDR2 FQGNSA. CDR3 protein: CASSLGTGTGREAFF. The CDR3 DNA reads TGTGCCAGCAGCTTAGGAACCGGGACAGGGCGAGAAGCTTTCTTT. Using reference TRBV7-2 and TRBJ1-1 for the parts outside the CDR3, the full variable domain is GAGVSQSPSNKVTEKGKDVELRCDPISGHTALYWYRQSLGQGLEFLIYFQGNSAPDKSGLPSDRFSAERTGGSVSTLTIQRTQQEDSAVYLCASSLGTGTGREAFFGQGTRLTVV.

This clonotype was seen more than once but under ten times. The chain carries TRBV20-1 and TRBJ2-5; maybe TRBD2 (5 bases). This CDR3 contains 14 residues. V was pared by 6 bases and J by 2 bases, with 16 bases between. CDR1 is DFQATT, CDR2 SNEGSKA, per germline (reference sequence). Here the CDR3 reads CSAKVGTRQETQYF. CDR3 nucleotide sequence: TGCAGTGCCAAAGTAGGCACTAGACAAGAGACCCAGTACTTC.

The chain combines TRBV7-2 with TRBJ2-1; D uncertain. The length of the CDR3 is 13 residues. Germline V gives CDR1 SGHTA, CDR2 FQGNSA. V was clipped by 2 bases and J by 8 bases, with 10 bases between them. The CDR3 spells CASSLNRVHEQFF. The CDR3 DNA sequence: TGTGCCAGCAGCTTAAACCGGGTCCATGAGCAGTTCTTC.

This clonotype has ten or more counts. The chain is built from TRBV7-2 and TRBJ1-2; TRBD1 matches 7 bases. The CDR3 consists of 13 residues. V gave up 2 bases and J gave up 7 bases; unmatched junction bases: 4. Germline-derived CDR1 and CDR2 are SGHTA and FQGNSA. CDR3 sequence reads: CASSLRQGGGYTF. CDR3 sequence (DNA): TGTGCCAGCAGCTTACGACAGGGTGGTGGCTACACCTTC.

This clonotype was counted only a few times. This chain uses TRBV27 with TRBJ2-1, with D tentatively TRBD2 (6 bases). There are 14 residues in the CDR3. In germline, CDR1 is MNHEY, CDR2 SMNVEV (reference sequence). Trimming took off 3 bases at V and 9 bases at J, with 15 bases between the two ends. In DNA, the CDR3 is TGTGCCAGCAGTTTGAGGAGGGAACGAGCTGAGCAGTTCTTC. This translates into CASSLRRERAEQFF.

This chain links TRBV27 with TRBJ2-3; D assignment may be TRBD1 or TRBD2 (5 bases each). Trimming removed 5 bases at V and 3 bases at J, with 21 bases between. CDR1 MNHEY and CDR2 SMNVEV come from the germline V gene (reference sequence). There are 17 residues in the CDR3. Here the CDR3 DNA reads TGTGCCAGCAGTGCCCGGGCCGGGACCCTACTGACAGATACGCAGTATTTT. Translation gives CASSARAGTLLTDTQYF.

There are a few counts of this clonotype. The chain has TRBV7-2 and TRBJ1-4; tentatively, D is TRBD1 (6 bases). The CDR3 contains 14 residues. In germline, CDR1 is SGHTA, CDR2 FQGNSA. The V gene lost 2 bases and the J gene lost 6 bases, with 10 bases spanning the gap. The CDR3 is CASSLWAGDEKLFF. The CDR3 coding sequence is TGTGCCAGCAGCTTATGGGCAGGGGATGAAAAACTGTTTTTT.

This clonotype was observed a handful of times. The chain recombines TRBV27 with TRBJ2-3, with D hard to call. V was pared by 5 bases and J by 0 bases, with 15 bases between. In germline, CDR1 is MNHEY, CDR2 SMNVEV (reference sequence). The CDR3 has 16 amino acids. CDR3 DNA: TGTGCCAGCAGTCCACTCTCCCTTCAGAGCACAGATACGCAGTATTTT. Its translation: CASSPLSLQSTDTQYF.

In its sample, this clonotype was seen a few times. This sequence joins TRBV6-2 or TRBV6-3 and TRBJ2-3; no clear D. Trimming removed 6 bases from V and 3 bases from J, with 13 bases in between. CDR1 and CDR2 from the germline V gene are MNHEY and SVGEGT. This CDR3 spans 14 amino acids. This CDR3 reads CASRSLGSTDTQYF. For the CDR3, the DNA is TGTGCCAGCAGATCCCTGGGGTCAACAGATACGCAGTATTTT.

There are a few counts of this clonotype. CDR3 nucleotide sequence: TGTGCCAGCAGCGCAGGGGGCCATAATGAAAAACTGTTTTTT. It is translated as CASSAGGHNEKLFF. The chain combines TRBV7-2 with TRBJ1-4; 8 bases align to TRBD1. The germline gives CDR1 SGHTA, CDR2 FQGNSA. Trimming took 5 bases from V and 4 from J; bases not matched to a gene: 3. The CDR3 runs 14 residues.

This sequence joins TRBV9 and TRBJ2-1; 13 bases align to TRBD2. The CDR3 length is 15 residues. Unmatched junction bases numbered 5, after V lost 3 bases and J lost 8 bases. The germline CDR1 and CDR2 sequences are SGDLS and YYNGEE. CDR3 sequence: CASSATSGGAHEQFF. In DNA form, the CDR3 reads TGTGCCAGCAGCGCTACTAGCGGGGGGGCCCATGAGCAGTTCTTC.